A selection of T cell receptor beta chains follows, all from one sample in a study of OX40 agonist ivuxolimab in advanced cancers. TCRdb keeps only in-frame clones here, not all; method: immunoSEQ multiplex PCR. The sample records approximately 51,000 clones, approximately 80% being singletons. The sequenced sample was CD4+ or CD8+ T cells sorted from blood, obtained in a trial of the OX40 agonist ivuxolimab. These receptors all stem from an adult with an advanced solid tumor such as melanoma, head and neck, liver or kidney cancer. Both conserved end residues are part of each CDR3. The D gene is left open where the match is weak. Size values are once, few and many counts, or a class for expanded clones, and some rows have none.

clone_size	j_call	d_call	v_call	cdr3_nt	cdr3_aa
.	TRBJ1-5	.	TRBV18	TGTGCCAGCTCACACGGGCCGGACAGCTATAGCAATCAGCCCCAGCATTTT	CASSHGPDSYSNQPQHF
.	TRBJ2-7	.	TRBV19	TGTGCCAGTAGCGGTATAGGACGGGACGGCACCTACGAGCAGTACTTC	CASSGIGRDGTYEQYF
.	TRBJ2-7	TRBD2	TRBV11-2	TGTGCCAGCAGCTTAGAGGGCGGGGGGGTCGGCGAGCAGTACTTC	CASSLEGGGVGEQYF
.	TRBJ1-5	.	TRBV2	TGTGCCATGGCCCCTACGGGGCATTTT	CAMAPTGHF
.	TRBJ1-4	.	TRBV18	TGTGCCAGCTCGACGGGCTCCTGGGAGGAAAAACTGTTTTTT	CASSTGSWEEKLFF
.	TRBJ2-2	TRBD2	TRBV19	TGTGCCAGTAGTATGACTAGCGGTTACACCGGGGAGCTGTTTTTT	CASSMTSGYTGELFF
medium-sized	TRBJ1-2	.	TRBV5-4	TGTGCCAGCATCACGAAGGGGAACTATGGCTACACCTTC	CASITKGNYGYTF
few	TRBJ2-1	.	TRBV28	TGTGCCAGCAGTAATGGGGAGTTCTACAATGAGCAGTTCTTC	CASSNGEFYNEQFF
few	TRBJ1-5	.	TRBV19	TGTGCCACCGGAGGGGGAAGAGGCAATCAGCCCCAGCATTTT	CATGGGRGNQPQHF
once	TRBJ2-7	.	TRBV10-3	TGTGCCATCAGTGAGAGGGACTTAGGGCAGTACTTC	CAISERDLGQYF
.	TRBJ1-2	.	TRBV10-2	TGCGCCAGCAGTGGAGCCAGTCTCTATGGCTACACCTTC	CASSGASLYGYTF
.	TRBJ1-1	.	TRBV7-3	TGTGCCAGCAGCCCTGACGGGAAGATGGACACTGAAGCTTTCTTT	CASSPDGKMDTEAFF
.	TRBJ1-1	TRBD1	TRBV7-6	TGTGCCAGCAGCTTAGCGCAGGGGGGCGCTGAAGCTTTCTTT	CASSLAQGGAEAFF
once	TRBJ2-2	TRBD2	TRBV19	TGTGCCAGTACGAAAGCGGGAGTTTACACCGGGGAGCTGTTTTTT	CASTKAGVYTGELFF
once	TRBJ1-3	.	TRBV29-1	TGCAGCGTGACCGGGACACTCTCTGGAAACACCATATATTTT	CSVTGTLSGNTIYF
.	TRBJ2-5	.	TRBV13	TGTGCCAGCAGCGCGCGTATGACAGGCCGAGAGACCCAGTACTTC	CASSARMTGRETQYF
.	TRBJ2-5	TRBD2	TRBV5-1	TGCGCCAGCAGCTTGGGACCTAGCGGGTGGAAAGAGACCCAGTACTTC	CASSLGPSGWKETQYF
.	TRBJ2-1	.	TRBV18	TGTGCCAGCTCACCAGGAAGAGACAATGAGCAGTTCTTC	CASSPGRDNEQFF
.	TRBJ1-2	.	TRBV28	TGTGCCAGCAGTTTCAGGGGTGGGGGCGGCTACACCTTC	CASSFRGGGGYTF
.	TRBJ2-1	.	TRBV12-5	TGTGCTAGTGGTCCCGGGCCCCCTCTGGAGCAGTTCTTC	CASGPGPPLEQFF
.	TRBJ2-5	.	TRBV5-1	TGTGCCAGCAGCTTTTGGGGGCTGCGAGAGACCCAGTACTTC	CASSFWGLRETQYF
few	TRBJ2-1	TRBD2	TRBV27	TGTGCCAGCACCCTGGTAGGACTAGCGGGAGGATTCGATGAGCAGTTCTTC	CASTLVGLAGGFDEQFF
.	TRBJ1-5	TRBD1	TRBV29-1	TGCAGCGCGCAGGGGGGGAGCAATCAGCCCCAGCATTTT	CSAQGGSNQPQHF
.	TRBJ2-7	.	TRBV19	TGTGCCAGTAAAGGGGGAGGCACCTCCTACGAGCAGTACTTC	CASKGGGTSYEQYF
.	TRBJ2-1	TRBD2	TRBV5-1	TGCGCCAGCAGCTTGGTGGCGGGAGGGTTCAATGAGCAGTTCTTC	CASSLVAGGFNEQFF
.	TRBJ1-5	TRBD1	TRBV28	TGTGCCAGCAGACCTACAGGGGAAAAGGGGCAGCCCCAGCATTTT	CASRPTGEKGQPQHF
once	TRBJ2-6	TRBD2	TRBV18	TGTGCCAGCTCACCGCTAGCGGGAGTTTCGGGGGCCAACGTCCTGACTTTC	CASSPLAGVSGANVLTF
once	TRBJ1-6	TRBD1	TRBV28	TGTGCCAGCACCACAGGTATCGGACAGGGTGGAAATTCACCCCTCCACTTT	CASTTGIGQGGNSPLHF
.	TRBJ2-7	TRBD1	TRBV9	TGTGCCAGCAGCGTTGGGACAGGGACGGGCGAGCAGTACTTC	CASSVGTGTGEQYF
.	TRBJ2-7	.	TRBV6-1	TGTGCCAGCATCATCTCCTACGAGCAGTACTTC	CASIISYEQYF
.	TRBJ1-6	TRBD1	TRBV27	TGTGCCAGCAGAAAACAGGGGGCTCATAATTCACCCCTCCACTTT	CASRKQGAHNSPLHF
.	TRBJ2-5	TRBD1	TRBV5-1	TGCGCCAGCAGCTTGGGGACAGGACCTAAAGAGACCCAGTACTTC	CASSLGTGPKETQYF
.	TRBJ1-5	.	TRBV6-5	TGTGCCAGCAGCACCGTTCGAAATCAGCCCCAGCATTTT	CASSTVRNQPQHF
.	TRBJ1-4	.	TRBV18	TGTGCCAGCTCACCCTACAGGCAGACTAATGAAAAACTGTTTTTT	CASSPYRQTNEKLFF
.	TRBJ2-5	.	TRBV5-1	TGCGCCAGCAGCTTGACGCAGGGGGAGACCCAGTACTTC	CASSLTQGETQYF
once	TRBJ1-1	TRBD1	TRBV2	TGTGCCAGCAGTGAATTGGTGACAGGGGGCACTGAAGCTTTCTTT	CASSELVTGGTEAFF
.	TRBJ1-2	.	TRBV19	TGTGCCAGTAGTAGGGAGGCGGACTATGGCTACACCTTC	CASSREADYGYTF
.	TRBJ1-2	.	TRBV5-5	TGTGCCAGCAGCTTCCTCGTGACACCTAACTATGGCTACACCTTC	CASSFLVTPNYGYTF
once	TRBJ2-7	TRBD2	TRBV7-6	TGTGCCAGCAGCTTAGCGGCGGGAGACCCCTACGAGCAGTACTTC	CASSLAAGDPYEQYF
few	TRBJ1-1	.	TRBV6-1	TGTGCCAGCACCATGAACACTGAAGCTTTCTTT	CASTMNTEAFF
.	TRBJ2-3	TRBD1	TRBV28	TGTGCCAGCTCGGACAGGGGGCAGACAGATACGCAGTATTTT	CASSDRGQTDTQYF
few	TRBJ1-3	.	TRBV5-1	TGCGCCAGCAGCTTGAGGGGTTATACTGGAAACACCATATATTTT	CASSLRGYTGNTIYF
.	TRBJ2-3	.	TRBV15	TGTGCCACCAGCCGAGGTATCGCTCCAGATACGCAGTATTTT	CATSRGIAPDTQYF
.	TRBJ1-2	.	TRBV28	TGTGCCAGCAGTTTAAACGACCTCCTCCGGGGTGGCTACACCTTC	CASSLNDLLRGGYTF
.	TRBJ2-7	TRBD1	TRBV11-1	TGTGCCAGCAGCTCAACCCGCCGGGACAGGCTTAGGGAGCAGTACTTC	CASSSTRRDRLREQYF
.	TRBJ1-2	TRBD1	TRBV19	TGTGCCAGTAGTCTGTCGGGACAGAAGTTCTATGGCTACACCTTC	CASSLSGQKFYGYTF
.	TRBJ1-1	.	TRBV28	TGTGCCAGCAGTACTTACAGGGCCACTGAAGCTTTCTTT	CASSTYRATEAFF
once	TRBJ2-7	.	TRBV29-1	TGCAGCGTGTTGGGGGACCCATTTTCCTCCTACGAGCAGTACTTC	CSVLGDPFSSYEQYF
.	TRBJ1-3	.	TRBV5-1	TGCGCCAGCAGCTTGGACAGCTCTGGAAACACCATATATTTT	CASSLDSSGNTIYF
.	TRBJ2-7	.	TRBV6-1	TGTGCCAGCAGTGAAGTACCGGCAGATGGCGAGCAGTACTTC	CASSEVPADGEQYF
few	TRBJ2-1	.	TRBV18	TGTGCCAGCTCACCGCCCGTGGGGGAGACAGGCTACAATGAGCAGTTCTTC	CASSPPVGETGYNEQFF
.	TRBJ2-1	.	TRBV7-3	TGTGCCAGCAGCCTAGGACGGGCAAACAATGAGCAGTTCTTC	CASSLGRANNEQFF
.	TRBJ2-1	TRBD2	TRBV7-3	TGTGCCAGCAGCTTACAACTACTAGCGGGATCCCACAATGAGCAGTTCTTC	CASSLQLLAGSHNEQFF
once	TRBJ1-2	TRBD1	TRBV5-6	TGTGCCAGCAGCTTGGGGACAGGGGCCAACTATGGCTACACCTTC	CASSLGTGANYGYTF
.	TRBJ1-1	.	TRBV6-5	TGTGCCAGCATGGGACCCGAGGAGAACACTGAAGCTTTCTTT	CASMGPEENTEAFF